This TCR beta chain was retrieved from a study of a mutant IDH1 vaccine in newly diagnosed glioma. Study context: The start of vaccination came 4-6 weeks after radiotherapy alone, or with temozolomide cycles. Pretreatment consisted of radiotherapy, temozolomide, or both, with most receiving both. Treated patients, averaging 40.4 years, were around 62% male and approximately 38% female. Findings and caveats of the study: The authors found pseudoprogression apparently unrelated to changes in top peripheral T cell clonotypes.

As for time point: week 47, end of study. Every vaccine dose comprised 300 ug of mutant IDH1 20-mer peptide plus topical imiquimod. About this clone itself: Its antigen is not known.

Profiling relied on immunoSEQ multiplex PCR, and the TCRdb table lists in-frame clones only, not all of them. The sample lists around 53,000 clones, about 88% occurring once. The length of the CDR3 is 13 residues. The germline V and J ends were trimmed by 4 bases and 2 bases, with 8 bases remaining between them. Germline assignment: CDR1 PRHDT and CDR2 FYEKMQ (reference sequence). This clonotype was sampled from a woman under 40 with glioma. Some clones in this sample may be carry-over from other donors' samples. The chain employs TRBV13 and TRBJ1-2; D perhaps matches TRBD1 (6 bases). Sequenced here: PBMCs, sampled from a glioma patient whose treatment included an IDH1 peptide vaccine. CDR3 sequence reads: CASSSQGNYGYTF. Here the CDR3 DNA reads TGTGCCAGCAGCTCACAGGGAAACTATGGCTACACCTTC.